These 10 T cell receptor beta chains originate from one sample sequenced in a study of T cells in Graves' hyperthyroidism and ophthalmopathy. RNA transcripts yielded amplified TCR beta CDR3 regions. With the HTBI primer set, the TCR CDR3 went through a first round of RT-PCR. TCRdb processed the multiplex PCR reads anew with MiXCR; each CDR3 protein has one entry. The profile shows approximately 610,000 distinct CDR3 sequences, roughly 17% of them singletons. The sequencing sample was made of blood. The receptor set was obtained from a woman between 18 and 30 years old with Graves' hyperthyroidism.

The rearrangement links TRBV5-1 to TRBJ2-1; TRBD2 matches at 8 bases. Losses at the gene ends were 0 bases for V and 7 bases for J; bases not matched to a gene: 6. Germline lookup yields CDR1 SGHRS and CDR2 YFSETQ. CDR3 length: 15 amino acids. This chain's CDR3 is CASSLDLAGANEQFF. The CDR3 DNA reads as TGCGCCAGCAGCTTGGATCTAGCGGGTGCAAATGAGCAGTTCTTC.

This clonotype has ten or more counts. The chain uses TRBV14 and TRBJ1-1, with D perhaps matching TRBD1 (6 bases). The germline V gene encodes CDR1 SGHDN and CDR2 FVKESK. V was pared by 0 bases and J by 0 bases, with 14 bases between. This CDR3 spans 17 amino acids. The CDR3 bases are TGTGCCAGCAGCCAAGAACGGAGGGGGTCCTTGAACACTGAAGCTTTCTTT. It translates to CASSQERRGSLNTEAFF.

For this clonotype: This may arise from a read error, as a much more abundant clone is one base away. V and J are TRBV5-4 and TRBJ2-7; 10 nucleotides line up with TRBD1. With the DNA end fitting TRBJ2-1 better, the J assignment may be wrong. The CDR3 sequence is 12 residues long. Per the germline V gene, CDR1 is SGHNT and CDR2 is YYREEE (reference sequence). In DNA, the CDR3 is TGTGCCGGAGGGGACAGGGGCTACGAGCAGTTCTTC. Its protein is CAGGDRGYEQFF.

This clonotype was seen a few times. The chain couples TRBV29-1 to TRBJ2-7; TRBD2 matches at 7 bases. The CDR3 covers 14 residues. With 0 bases clipped from V and 0 bases from J, the junction kept 2 bases outside the gene matches. Per germline, CDR1 SQVTM and CDR2 ANQGSEA. The CDR3 spells CSVEDGGVSYEQYF. In DNA form, the CDR3 reads TGCAGCGTTGAAGATGGGGGGGTCTCCTACGAGCAGTACTTC.

In this sample, this clonotype turned up a few times. The chain has TRBV20-1 and TRBJ2-7, with a tentative D call TRBD1 (5 bases). In germline, CDR1 is DFQATT, CDR2 SNEGSKA (reference sequence). There are 12 residues in the CDR3. V lost 2 bases, J lost 4 bases, and 9 bases lay in between. The CDR3 sequence is CSARITGYEQYF. The CDR3 DNA is TGCAGTGCTAGAATTACAGGTTACGAGCAGTACTTC.

This clonotype was observed a few times. CDR3 residues: CASSLLAGARGDTQYF. The DNA for the CDR3 is TGTGCCAGCAGCTTACTAGCGGGGGCGAGGGGAGATACGCAGTATTTT. This sequence joins TRBV7-2 and TRBJ2-3; 10 bases match TRBD2. Trimming took 2 bases from V and 5 from J; bases not matched to a gene: 7. This CDR3 comprises 16 residues. CDR1 and CDR2 from the germline V gene are SGHTA and FQGNSA.

This clonotype has at least ten counts. The rearrangement joins TRBV28 to TRBJ2-1; 15 nucleotides agree with TRBD2. The ends lost 9 bases at V and 1 base at J; junction bases unmatched: 4. Germline V gene sequence: CDR1 MDHEN, CDR2 SYDVKM. The CDR3 has 16 residues. The CDR3 loop reads CASLGTSGRSYNEQFF. In DNA form, the CDR3 reads TGTGCCAGTCTAGGGACTAGCGGGAGGTCCTACAATGAGCAGTTCTTC.

This clonotype occurred many times. The gene calls are TRBV5-1 and TRBJ2-1; TRBD2 matches 13 bases. This CDR3 spans 14 amino acids. Germline CDR1 reads SGHRS; CDR2 reads YFSETQ. The V segment lost 4 bases and the J segment 8 bases; nucleotides outside the gene matches: 3. Here the CDR3 reads CASSRTSGGDEQFF. CDR3 coding DNA: TGCGCCAGCAGCAGGACTAGCGGGGGCGATGAGCAGTTCTTC.

This clonotype was recorded many times. The chain recombines TRBV12-3 or TRBV12-4 with TRBJ2-7, with D tentatively TRBD1 (5 bases). This CDR3 is built from 12 residues. V lost 5 bases to trimming and J lost 6 bases, with 11 bases between them. The CDR3 DNA sequence: TGTGCCAGCAGTCATGACAGCCCCGAGCAGTACTTC. Residues: CASSHDSPEQYF.

This clonotype was observed a handful of times. CDR3 DNA: TGTGCCAGCAGCTTAATAGGCGGGAACACTGAAGCTTTCTTT. Translation gives CASSLIGGNTEAFF. V is TRBV7-3 and J is TRBJ1-1; the D is unclear. Germline V gene sequence: CDR1 SGHTA, CDR2 FQGTGA. The CDR3 is 14 residues long. Trimming removed 1 base at V and 1 base at J, with 7 bases between.